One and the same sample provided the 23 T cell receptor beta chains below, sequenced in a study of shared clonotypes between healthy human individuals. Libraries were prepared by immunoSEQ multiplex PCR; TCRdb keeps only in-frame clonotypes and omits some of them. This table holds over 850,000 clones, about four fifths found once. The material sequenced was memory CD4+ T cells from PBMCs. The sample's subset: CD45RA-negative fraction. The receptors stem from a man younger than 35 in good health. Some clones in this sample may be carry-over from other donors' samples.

In DNA form, the CDR3 reads TGTGCCAGCAGCCAAGTTCAGGGGTGGTGGGAGCAGTACTTC. Protein: CASSQVQGWWEQYF. This chain uses TRBV4-2 with TRBJ2-7; a weak D match, TRBD1 (6 bases). CDR1 LGHNA and CDR2 YNFKEQ come from the germline V gene. V lost 1 base and J 7 bases, leaving 14 bases between the germline ends. CDR3 length equals 14 residues.

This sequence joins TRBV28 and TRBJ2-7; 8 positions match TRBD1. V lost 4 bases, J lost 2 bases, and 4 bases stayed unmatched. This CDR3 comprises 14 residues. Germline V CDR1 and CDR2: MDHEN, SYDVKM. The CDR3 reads CASSSGQEPYEQYF. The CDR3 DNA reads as TGTGCCAGCAGTTCGGGACAGGAGCCCTACGAGCAGTACTTC.

The DNA of the CDR3 is TGTGCCAGCAGCTTGGATCCCTCTGGCTATGGCTACACCTTC. The encoded protein is CASSLDPSGYGYTF. The chain links TRBV5-4 to TRBJ1-2; D remains ambiguous. The CDR3 loop spans 14 amino acids. The germline V gene encodes CDR1 SGHNT and CDR2 YYREEE (reference sequence). The V end was cut by 0 bases, the J end by 4 bases, with 10 bases between. Using reference TRBV5-4 and TRBJ1-2 for the parts outside the CDR3, the full variable domain is ETGVTQSPTHLIKTRGQQVTLRCSSQSGHNTVSWYQQALGQGPQFIFQYYREEENGRGNFPPRFSGLQFPNYSSELNVNALELDDSALYLCASSLDPSGYGYTFGSGTRLTVV.

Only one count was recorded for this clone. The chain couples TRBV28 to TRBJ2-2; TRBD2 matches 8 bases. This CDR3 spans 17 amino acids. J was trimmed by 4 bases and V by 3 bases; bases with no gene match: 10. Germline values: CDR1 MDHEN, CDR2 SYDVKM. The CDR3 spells CASSFIRLALSTGELFF. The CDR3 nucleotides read TGTGCCAGCAGTTTTATAAGACTAGCGTTAAGCACCGGGGAGCTGTTTTTT.

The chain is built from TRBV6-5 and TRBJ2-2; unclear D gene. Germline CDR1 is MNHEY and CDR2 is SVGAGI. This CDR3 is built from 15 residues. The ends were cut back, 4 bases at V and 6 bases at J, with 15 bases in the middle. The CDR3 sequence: CASSLGGPRSGELFF. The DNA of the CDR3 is TGTGCCAGCAGTTTAGGCGGCCCGAGGTCCGGGGAGCTGTTTTTT.

CDR3 coding DNA: TGCAGCGTTGAAGATATCGGCGGTGATAGGGGGCTGTTTTTT. Translation gives CSVEDIGGDRGLFF. The V call is TRBV29-1, the J call TRBJ1-4; maybe TRBD1 (6 bases). V lost 0 bases to trimming and J lost 14 bases, with 19 bases between them. Germline CDR1 is SQVTM and CDR2 is ANQGSEA. This CDR3 has 14 residues.

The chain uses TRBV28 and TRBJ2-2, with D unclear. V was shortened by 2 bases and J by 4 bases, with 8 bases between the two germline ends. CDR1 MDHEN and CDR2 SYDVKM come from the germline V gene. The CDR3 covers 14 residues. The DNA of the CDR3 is TGTGCCAGCAGTTTAAGCGCGACCACCGGGGAGCTGTTTTTT. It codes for CASSLSATTGELFF. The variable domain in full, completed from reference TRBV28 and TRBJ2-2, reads DVKVTQSSRYLVKRTGEKVFLECVQDMDHENMFWYRQDPGLGLRLIYFSYDVKMKEKGDIPEGYSVSREKKERFSLILESASTNQTSMYLCASSLSATTGELFFGEGSRLTVL.

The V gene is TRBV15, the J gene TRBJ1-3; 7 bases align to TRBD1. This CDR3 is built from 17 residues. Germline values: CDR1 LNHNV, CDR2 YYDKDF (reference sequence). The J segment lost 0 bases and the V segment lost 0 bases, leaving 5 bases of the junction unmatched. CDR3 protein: CATSRDSTGSSGNTIYF. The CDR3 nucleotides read TGTGCCACCAGCAGAGATTCGACAGGGTCCTCTGGAAACACCATATATTTT.

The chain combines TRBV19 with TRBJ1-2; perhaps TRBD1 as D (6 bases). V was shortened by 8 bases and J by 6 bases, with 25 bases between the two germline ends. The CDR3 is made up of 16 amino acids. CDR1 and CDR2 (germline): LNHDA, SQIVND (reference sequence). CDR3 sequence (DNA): TGTGCCAGTCAAAACAGGGACCCCCCGGTTGTTGATGGCTACACCTTC. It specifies CASQNRDPPVVDGYTF. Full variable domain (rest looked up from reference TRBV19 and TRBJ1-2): DGGITQSPKYLFRKEGQNVTLSCEQNLNHDAMYWYRQDPGQGLRLIYYSQIVNDFQKGDIAEGYSVSREKKESFPLTVTSAQKNPTAFYLCASQNRDPPVVDGYTFGSGTRLTVV.

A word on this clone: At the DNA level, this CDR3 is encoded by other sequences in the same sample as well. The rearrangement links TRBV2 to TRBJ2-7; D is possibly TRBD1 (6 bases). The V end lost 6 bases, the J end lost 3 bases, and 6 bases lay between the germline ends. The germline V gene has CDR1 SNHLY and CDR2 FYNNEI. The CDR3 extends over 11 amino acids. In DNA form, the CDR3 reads TGTGCCAGCAGAGGGGGCTACGAGCAGTACTTC. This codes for CASRGGYEQYF. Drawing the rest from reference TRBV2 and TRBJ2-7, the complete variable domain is EPEVTQTPSHQVTQMGQEVILRCVPISNHLYFYWYRQILGQKVEFLVSFYNNEISEKSEIFDDQFSVERPDGSNFTLKIRSTKLEDSAMYFCASRGGYEQYFGPGTRLTVT.

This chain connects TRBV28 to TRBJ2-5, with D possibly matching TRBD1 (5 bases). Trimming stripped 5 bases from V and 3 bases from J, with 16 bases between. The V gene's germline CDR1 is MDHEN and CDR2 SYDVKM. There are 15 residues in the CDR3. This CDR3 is CASSQGQGREETQYF. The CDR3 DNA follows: TGTGCCAGCAGTCAAGGGCAGGGCAGAGAAGAGACCCAGTACTTC.

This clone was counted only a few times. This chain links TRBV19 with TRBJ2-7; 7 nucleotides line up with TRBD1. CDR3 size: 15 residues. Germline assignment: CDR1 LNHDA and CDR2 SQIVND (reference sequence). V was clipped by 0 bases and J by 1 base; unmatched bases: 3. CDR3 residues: CASSIDRGQSYEQYF. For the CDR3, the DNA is TGTGCCAGTAGTATAGATAGGGGGCAGTCCTACGAGCAGTACTTC.

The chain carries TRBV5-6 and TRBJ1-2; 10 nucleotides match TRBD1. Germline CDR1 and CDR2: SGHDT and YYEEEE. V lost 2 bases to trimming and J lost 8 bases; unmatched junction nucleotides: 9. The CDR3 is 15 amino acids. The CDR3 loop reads CASSLSDRGFVGYTF. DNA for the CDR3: TGTGCCAGCAGCTTATCGGACAGGGGGTTTGTCGGCTACACCTTC. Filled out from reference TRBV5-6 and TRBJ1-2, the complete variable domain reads DAGVTQSPTHLIKTRGQQVTLRCSPKSGHDTVSWYQQALGQGPQFIFQYYEEEERQRGNFPDRFSGHQFPNYSSELNVNALLLGDSALYLCASSLSDRGFVGYTFGSGTRLTVV.

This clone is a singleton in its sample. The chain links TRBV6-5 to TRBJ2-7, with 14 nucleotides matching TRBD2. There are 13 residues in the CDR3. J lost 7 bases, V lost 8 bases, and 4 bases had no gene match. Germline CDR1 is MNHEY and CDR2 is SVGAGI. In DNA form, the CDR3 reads TGTGCCAGCCGGACTAGCGGGAGGAGGGAGCAGTACTTC. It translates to CASRTSGRREQYF.

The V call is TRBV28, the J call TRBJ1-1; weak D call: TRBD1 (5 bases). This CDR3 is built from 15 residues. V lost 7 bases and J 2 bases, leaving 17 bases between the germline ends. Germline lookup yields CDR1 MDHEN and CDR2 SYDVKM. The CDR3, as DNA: TGTGCCAGCACTCCTCGGGACTGGTTAAACACTGAAGCTTTCTTT. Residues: CASTPRDWLNTEAFF.

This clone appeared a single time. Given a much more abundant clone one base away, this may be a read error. CDR3 in DNA: TGCGCCAGCAGCTTGGCCCGGGGGAGCGGAACAGGCGGGAAGCAGTACTTC. This codes for CASSLARGSGTGGKQYF. This chain links TRBV5-1 with TRBJ2-7, with a weak D call TRBD2 (6 bases). This CDR3 has 17 residues. Germline loops: CDR1 SGHRS, CDR2 YFSETQ. Trimming took 0 bases from V and 8 from J, leaving 24 bases between them.

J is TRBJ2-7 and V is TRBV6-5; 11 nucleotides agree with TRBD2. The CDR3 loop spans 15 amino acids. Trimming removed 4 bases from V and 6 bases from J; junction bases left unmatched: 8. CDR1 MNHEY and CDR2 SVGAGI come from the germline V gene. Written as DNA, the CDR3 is TGTGCCAGCAGTTCCCCGCTAGCGGGAGGCAGCGAGCAGTACTTC. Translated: CASSSPLAGGSEQYF.

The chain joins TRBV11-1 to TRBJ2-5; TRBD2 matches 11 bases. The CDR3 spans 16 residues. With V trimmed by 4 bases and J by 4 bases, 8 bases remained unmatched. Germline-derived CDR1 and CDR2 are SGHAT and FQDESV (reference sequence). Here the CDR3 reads CASSSSAGLAGETQYF. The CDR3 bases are TGTGCCAGCAGCTCAAGTGCAGGACTAGCGGGAGAGACCCAGTACTTC.

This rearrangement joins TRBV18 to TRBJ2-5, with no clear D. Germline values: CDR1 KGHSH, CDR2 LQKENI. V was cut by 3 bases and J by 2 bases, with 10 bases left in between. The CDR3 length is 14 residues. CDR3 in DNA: TGTGCCAGCTCACCCGCGAGAGATCAAGAGACCCAGTACTTC. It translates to CASSPARDQETQYF.

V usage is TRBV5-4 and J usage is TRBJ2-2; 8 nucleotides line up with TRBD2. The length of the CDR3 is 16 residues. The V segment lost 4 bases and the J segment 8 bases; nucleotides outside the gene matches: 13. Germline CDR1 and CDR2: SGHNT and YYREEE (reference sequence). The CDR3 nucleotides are TGTGCCAGCAGCGTGAAACACGGGAGGGTAGTGGGGGAGCTGTTTTTT. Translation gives CASSVKHGRVVGELFF.

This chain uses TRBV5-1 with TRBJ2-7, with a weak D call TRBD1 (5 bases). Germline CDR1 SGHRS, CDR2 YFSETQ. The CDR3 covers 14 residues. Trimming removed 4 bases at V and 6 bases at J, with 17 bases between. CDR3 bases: TGCGCCAGCAGCACCCAGACCCCCCAGGGCGAGCAGTACTTC. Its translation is CASSTQTPQGEQYF.

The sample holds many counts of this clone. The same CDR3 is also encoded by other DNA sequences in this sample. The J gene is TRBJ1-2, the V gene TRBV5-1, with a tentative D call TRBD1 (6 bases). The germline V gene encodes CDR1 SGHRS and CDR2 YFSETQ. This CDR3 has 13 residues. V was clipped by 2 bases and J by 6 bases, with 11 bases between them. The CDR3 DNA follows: TGCGCCAGCAGCTTTTTAGGGGGAGATGGCTACACCTTC. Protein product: CASSFLGGDGYTF.

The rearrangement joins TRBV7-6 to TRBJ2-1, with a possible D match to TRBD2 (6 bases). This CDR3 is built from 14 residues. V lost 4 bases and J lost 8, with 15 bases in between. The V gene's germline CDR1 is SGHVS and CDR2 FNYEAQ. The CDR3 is CASSSPRWGDEQFF. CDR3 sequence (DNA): TGTGCCAGCAGCTCACCCCGGTGGGGGGATGAGCAGTTCTTC.